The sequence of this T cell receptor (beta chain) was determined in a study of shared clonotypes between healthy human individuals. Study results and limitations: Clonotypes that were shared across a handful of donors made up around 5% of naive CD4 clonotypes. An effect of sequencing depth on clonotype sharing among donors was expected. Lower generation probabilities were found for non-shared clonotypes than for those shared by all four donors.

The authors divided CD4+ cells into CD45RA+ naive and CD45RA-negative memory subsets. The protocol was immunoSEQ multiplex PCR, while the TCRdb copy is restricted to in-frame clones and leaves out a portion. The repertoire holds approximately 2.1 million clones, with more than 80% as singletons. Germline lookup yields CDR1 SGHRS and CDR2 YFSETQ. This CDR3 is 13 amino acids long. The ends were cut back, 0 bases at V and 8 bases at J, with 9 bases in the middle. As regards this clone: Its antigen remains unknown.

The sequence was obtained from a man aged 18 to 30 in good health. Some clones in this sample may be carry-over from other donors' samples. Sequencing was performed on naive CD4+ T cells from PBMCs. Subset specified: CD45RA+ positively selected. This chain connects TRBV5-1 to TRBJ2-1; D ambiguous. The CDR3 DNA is TGCGCCAGCAGCTTGGATTTATCGGATGAGCAGTTCTTC. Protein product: CASSLDLSDEQFF.